The sequence of this T cell receptor beta chain was determined in a study of shared T cell receptors in the human thymus. The protocol was immunoSEQ multiplex PCR, while the TCRdb copy is restricted to in-frame clones and leaves out a portion. The sample has about 710,000 clones, around 87% seen once. The trim removed 1 base at V and 5 bases at J, leaving 4 bases unmatched. CDR1 is MGHRA and CDR2 is YSYEKL in the germline V gene. The CDR3 consists of 14 residues. These data also formed part of another study, on human thymus T cells. From that paper: Resections obtained during corrective heart surgery supplied the thymus tissue. Repertoires from thymus and blood appeared to show biased V and J gene usage.

The receptor was isolated from a boy under three years old with a congenital heart defect. Material for sequencing was thymocytes. This sequence joins TRBV4-1 and TRBJ1-2, with 7 bases that match TRBD1. This CDR3 reads CASSQGTGPYGYTF. The CDR3, as DNA: TGCGCCAGCAGCCAAGGGACAGGCCCTTATGGCTACACCTTC.